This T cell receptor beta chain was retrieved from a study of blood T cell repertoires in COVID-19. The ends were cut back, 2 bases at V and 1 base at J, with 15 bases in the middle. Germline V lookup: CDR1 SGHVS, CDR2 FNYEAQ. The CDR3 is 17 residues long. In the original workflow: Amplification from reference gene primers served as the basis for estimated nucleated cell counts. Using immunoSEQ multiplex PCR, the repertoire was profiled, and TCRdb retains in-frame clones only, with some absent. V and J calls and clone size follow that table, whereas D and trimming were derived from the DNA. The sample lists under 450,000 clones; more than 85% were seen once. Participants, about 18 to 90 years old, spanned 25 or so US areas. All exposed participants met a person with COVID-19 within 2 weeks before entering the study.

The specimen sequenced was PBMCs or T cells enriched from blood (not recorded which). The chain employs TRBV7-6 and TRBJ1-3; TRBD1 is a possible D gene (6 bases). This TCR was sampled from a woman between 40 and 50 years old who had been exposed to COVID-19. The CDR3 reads CASSLRAGDYSGNTIYF. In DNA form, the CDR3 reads TGTGCCAGCAGCTTAAGGGCAGGGGATTATTCTGGAAACACCATATATTTT.